This T cell receptor (beta chain) was sequenced in a study of identical twins. General study results and limits: The study found weaker excess twin sharing in beta out-of-frame sequences. Zero-insertion analyses might be partly confounded by invariant T cells like MAIT and iNKT. Cord blood's abundant beta clonotypes had fewer insertions, unlike memory repertoires.

Concerning this clonotype itself: Its antigen is still unknown.

A single record per CDR3 protein comes from TCRdb applying MiXCR to the 5' RACE reads. Of 430,000 or so distinct CDR3 sequences in the sample, more than 20% were seen once. The sample also formed part of further work on T cells expressing NK-cell markers. This second study says: The TCR beta repertoires were obtained from sorted CD3+CD56+NKG2C+, CD3+CD56+NKG2C- and CD3+CD56-NKG2C+ T cells.

Input material: CD4+ T cells sorted from blood. The origin of this receptor is a woman between 18 and 30 years old in good health.

The CDR3 region is CASGTGDLNTEAFF. The CDR3 DNA is TGCGCCAGCGGGACAGGGGACCTGAACACTGAAGCTTTCTTT. J is TRBJ1-1 and V is TRBV5-1; TRBD1 agrees at 10 bases. The CDR3 length is 14 residues. Germline loops: CDR1 SGHRS, CDR2 YFSETQ. With 7 bases clipped from V and 0 bases from J, the junction kept 3 bases outside the gene matches. The whole variable domain, filled in from reference TRBV5-1 and TRBJ1-1, reads KAGVTQTPRYLIKTRGQQVTLSCSPISGHRSVSWYQQTPGQGLQFLFEYFSETQRNKGNFPGRFSGRQFSNSRSEMNVSTLELGDSALYLCASGTGDLNTEAFFGQGTRLTVV.